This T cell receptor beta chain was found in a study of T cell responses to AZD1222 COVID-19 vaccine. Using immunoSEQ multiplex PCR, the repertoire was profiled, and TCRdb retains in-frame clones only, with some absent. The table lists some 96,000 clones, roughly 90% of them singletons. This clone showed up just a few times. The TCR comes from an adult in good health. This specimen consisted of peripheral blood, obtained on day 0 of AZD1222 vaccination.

The CDR3 DNA sequence: TGTGCCTGGAGTGTTACCACCATATATTTT. Its protein is CAWSVTTIYF. The J gene is TRBJ1-3, the V gene TRBV30; D is undetermined. The CDR3 has 10 residues. Trimming left V 0 bases short and J 9 bases short, with 3 bases between. Germline V gene data show CDR1 as GTSNPN and CDR2 as SVGIG (reference sequence).